These 26 T cell receptor beta chains share one sample of origin, sequenced in a study of shared clonotypes between healthy human individuals. Here immunoSEQ multiplex PCR was the method, and the copy in TCRdb shows in-frame clones only, minus some. This table has 2,100,000 or so clones, around 95% appearing once. Specimen: naive CD4+ T cells sorted from blood. As for subset: CD45RA+ positively selected. The receptors were sampled from a man aged 18 to 30 in good health.

There are a few counts of this clone. CDR3 sequence: CASPRGPNQPQHF. The CDR3 coding sequence is TGTGCCAGCCCCCGAGGGCCCAATCAGCCCCAGCATTTT. This chain links TRBV6-5 with TRBJ1-5; D is unresolved. The CDR3 is 13 residues long. V shed 8 bases and J shed 3 bases, with 11 bases lying between them. Germline assignment: CDR1 MNHEY and CDR2 SVGAGI.

The rearrangement links TRBV7-2 to TRBJ1-5; the match to TRBD1 covers 7 bases. The CDR3 runs 14 residues. CDR1 and CDR2 from the germline V gene are SGHTA and FQGNSA. V shed 5 bases and J 11 bases; nucleotides not matched to a gene: 12. CDR3 loop: CASSLGQDWGAQHF. As DNA, the CDR3 is TGTGCCAGCAGCCTCGGACAGGACTGGGGAGCCCAGCATTTT.

The chain is built from TRBV30 and TRBJ1-6; 8 bases are a match to TRBD1. Unmatched junction bases numbered 12, after V lost 7 bases and J lost 7 bases. Germline assignment: CDR1 GTSNPN and CDR2 SVGIG (reference sequence). The CDR3 is 15 residues long. DNA of the CDR3: TGTGCCTCGACCCCCAGGGGGCCCCGAAATTCACCCCTCCACTTT. It specifies CASTPRGPRNSPLHF. The full variable domain, in which reference TRBV30 and TRBJ1-6 provide the parts outside the CDR3, is SQTIHQWPATLVQPVGSPLSLECTVEGTSNPNLYWYRQAAGRGLQLLFYSVGIGQISSEVPQNLSASRPQDRQFILSSKKLLLSDSGFYLCASTPRGPRNSPLHFGNGTRLTVT.

The chain uses TRBV29-1 and TRBJ1-1; possible D gene TRBD1, 5 bases. V shed 6 bases and J shed 5 bases, with 13 bases lying between them. In germline, CDR1 is SQVTM, CDR2 ANQGSEA. The CDR3 has 12 residues. For the CDR3, the DNA is TGCAGCGTCAAGCAGGGTAATACTGAAGCTTTCTTT. Translating it yields CSVKQGNTEAFF.

J is TRBJ2-2 and V is TRBV27; perhaps TRBD1 as D (5 bases). The CDR3 length is 15 residues. Per germline, CDR1 MNHEY and CDR2 SMNVEV (reference sequence). V was pared by 2 bases and J by 4 bases, with 11 bases between. CDR3 coding DNA: TGTGCCAGCAGTTTAAAAGGGGCGGTCACCGGGGAGCTGTTTTTT. This translates into CASSLKGAVTGELFF.

The chain uses TRBV28 and TRBJ2-3; no reliable D call. Germline CDR1 reads MDHEN; CDR2 reads SYDVKM. The CDR3 extends over 12 amino acids. Trimming left V 8 bases short and J 1 base short, with 7 bases between. The CDR3 reads CASHQGTDTQYF. The CDR3, as DNA: TGTGCCAGCCATCAAGGCACAGATACGCAGTATTTT.

Comment on this clone: Other nucleotide sequences in the sample specify the same CDR3. The rearrangement links TRBV5-4 to TRBJ2-7; D not certain. Germline lookup yields CDR1 SGHNT and CDR2 YYREEE (reference sequence). CDR3 length: 13 amino acids. The V end was cut by 0 bases, the J end by 0 bases, with 4 bases between. The CDR3 spells CASSLGASYEQYF. DNA of the CDR3: TGTGCCAGCAGCTTGGGAGCCTCCTACGAGCAGTACTTC.

The table lists this clone with a count of one. In the same sample, other DNA sequences code for this CDR3. The J gene is TRBJ2-5, the V gene TRBV5-1; TRBD1 agrees at 12 bases. The length of the CDR3 is 15 residues. V lost 4 bases to trimming and J lost 5 bases; unmatched junction nucleotides: 6. The germline V gene has CDR1 SGHRS and CDR2 YFSETQ. DNA of the CDR3: TGCGCCAGCAGCCCAGGGACAGGGGGCCAGGAGACCCAGTACTTC. Translated: CASSPGTGGQETQYF.

Turning to this clone: The same CDR3 arises from other DNA sequences in this sample as well. V gene TRBV20-1 combines with J gene TRBJ2-7; D unresolved. The CDR3 extends over 10 amino acids. Trimming cost V 4 bases and J 5 bases, with 6 bases left between them. Germline V CDR1 and CDR2: DFQATT, SNEGSKA (reference sequence). CDR3 sequence reads: CSAIGNEQYF. In DNA form, the CDR3 reads TGCAGTGCTATAGGGAACGAGCAGTACTTC.

The chain uses TRBV10-1 and TRBJ1-5; D call uncertain. CDR3 size: 14 residues. The germline V gene encodes CDR1 WNHNN and CDR2 SYGVQD (reference sequence). Deletions cut 8 bases from V and 7 bases from J, with 18 bases between. Here the CDR3 reads CASSPTGISQPQHF. The CDR3 DNA sequence: TGCGCCAGCTCTCCAACGGGGATTTCACAGCCCCAGCATTTT.

Only one count was recorded for this clone. This rearrangement joins TRBV5-6 to TRBJ1-2; unclear D gene. The length of the CDR3 is 16 residues. Germline loops: CDR1 SGHDT, CDR2 YYEEEE. Trimming left V 1 base short and J 4 bases short, with 17 bases between. The CDR3 reads CASSLRRASFFYGYTF. The CDR3 coding sequence is TGTGCCAGCAGCTTGCGGCGGGCGTCGTTTTTCTATGGCTACACCTTC.

The genes are TRBV28 and TRBJ1-5; D remains unclear. This CDR3 region has 14 residues. Trimming took 5 bases from V and 1 from J, leaving 9 bases between them. CDR1 and CDR2 (germline): MDHEN, SYDVKM. The DNA of the CDR3 is TGTGCCAGCAGTCCTGCCCTAAGCAATCAGCCCCAGCATTTT. This codes for CASSPALSNQPQHF.

The rearrangement joins TRBV28 to TRBJ2-5; perhaps TRBD1 as D (5 bases). Germline CDR1 and CDR2: MDHEN and SYDVKM. The V gene lost 3 bases and the J gene lost 2 bases, with 10 bases spanning the gap. The CDR3 runs to 14 residues. The DNA of the CDR3 is TGTGCCAGCAGTTTTCCGGCAGGGCAAGAGACCCAGTACTTC. Its protein product is CASSFPAGQETQYF.

The chain links TRBV5-1 to TRBJ2-7; either TRBD1 or TRBD2 may supply D (6 bases each). The CDR3 is 15 residues long. Germline V gene data show CDR1 as SGHRS and CDR2 as YFSETQ. Trimming removed 3 bases at V and 5 bases at J, with 18 bases between. As DNA, the CDR3 is TGCGCCAGCAGCTCTAAAGGGGGGTCCGTAAACGAGCAGTACTTC. This codes for CASSSKGGSVNEQYF.

This chain connects TRBV29-1 to TRBJ2-1; D unclear. Trimming pared 7 bases from V and 0 bases from J, leaving 16 bases between. The CDR3 consists of 15 residues. CDR1 and CDR2 (germline): SQVTM, ANQGSEA. The DNA of the CDR3 is TGCAGCGCTGGAACGTTCCGCTTCTCCTACAATGAGCAGTTCTTC. This encodes CSAGTFRFSYNEQFF.

The chain joins TRBV27 to TRBJ1-1; D is unclear. V was shortened by 3 bases and J by 1 base, with 9 bases between the two germline ends. The CDR3 covers 14 residues. Germline V gene sequence: CDR1 MNHEY, CDR2 SMNVEV (reference sequence). As DNA, the CDR3 is TGTGCCAGCAGTTTTGCGGAAAGGAACACTGAAGCTTTCTTT. This translates into CASSFAERNTEAFF.

This clone was detected a few times. V usage is TRBV11-1 and J usage is TRBJ2-3; the D call may be TRBD1 or TRBD2 (6 bases each). Trimming took 2 bases from V and 8 from J, leaving 17 bases between them. CDR1 is SGHAT, CDR2 FQDESV, per germline (reference sequence). The CDR3 extends over 15 amino acids. This chain's CDR3 is CASSLKRGAFGTQYF. The CDR3 DNA sequence: TGTGCCAGCAGCTTAAAAAGGGGGGCCTTTGGTACGCAGTATTTT.

The chain combines TRBV28 with TRBJ2-7, with D possibly called TRBD1 or TRBD2 (5 bases each). V was clipped by 2 bases and J by 7 bases, with 18 bases between them. Per the germline V gene, CDR1 is MDHEN and CDR2 is SYDVKM. This CDR3 is 15 amino acids long. The CDR3 bases are TGTGCCAGCAGTTTAAGTGTGGGGCGGGTGAGTGAGCAGTACTTC. Amino acids: CASSLSVGRVSEQYF.

This chain links TRBV10-2 with TRBJ1-1, with TRBD1 identical over 7 bases. The CDR3 has 13 amino acids. With 4 bases clipped from V and 4 bases from J, the junction kept 3 bases outside the gene matches. Germline V gene lookup returns CDR1 WSHSY and CDR2 SAAADI. In DNA form, the CDR3 reads TGCGCCAGCAGTGGGGACAGCGTCACTGAAGCTTTCTTT. Translation: CASSGDSVTEAFF.

The J gene is TRBJ1-1, the V gene TRBV30, with a possible D match to TRBD1 (6 bases). The CDR3 contains 13 residues. CDR1 is GTSNPN, CDR2 SVGIG, per germline (reference sequence). V was cut by 5 bases and J by 6 bases, with 16 bases left in between. The CDR3 sequence is CAWAYGGAAEAFF. The CDR3 nucleotides are TGTGCCTGGGCTTATGGGGGGGCGGCTGAAGCTTTCTTT.

This clone came up once. The rearrangement joins TRBV27 to TRBJ1-1, with a tentative D call TRBD1 (5 bases). There are 15 residues in the CDR3. V shed 2 bases and J shed 5 bases, with 15 bases lying between them. The germline gives CDR1 MNHEY, CDR2 SMNVEV (reference sequence). The CDR3 DNA follows: TGTGCCAGCAGTTTAATTGGGGGTGGGAATACTGAAGCTTTCTTT. Residues: CASSLIGGGNTEAFF.

The genes are TRBV7-2 and TRBJ2-6, with D possibly being TRBD1 (6 bases). CDR3 size: 18 residues. V was trimmed by 5 bases and J by 0 bases, leaving 17 bases between them. The germline gives CDR1 SGHTA, CDR2 FQGNSA. The DNA of the CDR3 is TGTGCCAGCAGCCCACAGGGTGGGGGTAACTCTGGGGCCAACGTCCTGACTTTC. This encodes CASSPQGGGNSGANVLTF.

This chain links TRBV28 with TRBJ1-1; no firm D call. V shed 4 bases and J shed 1 base, with 10 bases lying between them. Germline CDR1 and CDR2: MDHEN and SYDVKM. This CDR3 has 14 residues. CDR3 loop: CASSSPWGNTEAFF. CDR3 DNA: TGTGCCAGCAGTTCCCCGTGGGGGAACACTGAAGCTTTCTTT.

A note on this clone: The same CDR3 arises from other DNA sequences in this sample as well. The CDR3 region has the DNA TGCAGTGCTAGAGTTGACACTGAAGCTTTCTTT. Translation: CSARVDTEAFF. The J gene is TRBJ1-1, the V gene TRBV20-1; no firm D call. The CDR3 sequence is 11 residues long. V lost 1 base, J lost 3 bases, and 3 bases lay in between. In germline, CDR1 is DFQATT, CDR2 SNEGSKA (reference sequence).

As regards this clone: The sample has other DNA sequences that encode this CDR3 too. The V and J genes are TRBV5-1 and TRBJ1-2; D is unclear. From germline, CDR1 is SGHRS and CDR2 YFSETQ. This CDR3 is built from 14 residues. Trimming stripped 2 bases from V and 2 bases from J, with 10 bases between. CDR3 nucleotides: TGCGCCAGCAGCTTAGAGGGATCGAACTATGGCTACACCTTC. It specifies CASSLEGSNYGYTF.

The J gene is TRBJ1-6, the V gene TRBV4-1; possible D gene TRBD1, 6 bases. CDR1 is MGHRA and CDR2 is YSYEKL in the germline V gene. The CDR3 consists of 16 residues. Trimming stripped 5 bases from V and 7 bases from J, with 18 bases between. CDR3 region: CASSETPGTQNSPLHF. The DNA of the CDR3 is TGCGCCAGCAGCGAAACTCCGGGGACACAGAATTCACCCCTCCACTTT.